Below are 24 T cell receptor beta chains sequenced from a single sample in a study of T cell changes during pregnancy in multiple sclerosis. Clones were read by immunoSEQ multiplex PCR, and TCRdb kept only the in-frame ones, dropping some. Among about 83,000 clones listed, more than 90% were seen once. Sequencing used peripheral blood, obtained in the second trimester of pregnancy. Source of these receptors: a female donor with multiple sclerosis, enrolled in a pregnancy study.

This clone was seen just once. The chain carries TRBV29-1 and TRBJ2-3; D unresolved. From germline, CDR1 is SQVTM and CDR2 ANQGSEA. This CDR3 contains 10 residues. V shed 2 bases and J shed 10 bases, with 7 bases lying between them. The CDR3 is CSVETSAQYF. The CDR3 DNA reads as TGCAGCGTTGAAACAAGTGCGCAGTATTTT.

This sequence joins TRBV14 and TRBJ2-7; D might be TRBD1 (5 bases). From germline, CDR1 is SGHDN and CDR2 FVKESK. The CDR3 is 13 residues long. V was shortened by 3 bases and J by 9 bases, with 15 bases between the two germline ends. The CDR3 sequence: CASSHPAQGGQYF. The DNA for the CDR3 is TGTGCCAGCAGCCACCCAGCCCAGGGCGGGCAGTACTTC. Full variable domain (missing parts from reference TRBV14 and TRBJ2-7): EAGVTQFPSHSVIEKGQTVTLRCDPISGHDNLYWYRRVMGKEIKFLLHFVKESKQDESGMPNNRFLAERTGGTYSTLKVQPAELEDSGVYFCASSHPAQGGQYFGPGTRLTVT.

The DNA of the CDR3 is TGCGCCAGCAGTCGGACAGGGGGCGAAGAGACCCAGTACTTC. It is translated as CASSRTGGEETQYF. The chain carries TRBV10-1 and TRBJ2-5, with 11 positions matching TRBD1. The germline CDR1 and CDR2 sequences are WNHNN and SYGVQD (reference sequence). The trim removed 5 bases at V and 3 bases at J, leaving 2 bases unmatched. The CDR3 totals 14 residues.

The chain is built from TRBV6-1 and TRBJ2-1; D may be TRBD2 (5 bases). There are 14 residues in the CDR3. The V end lost 8 bases, the J end lost 5 bases, and 16 bases lay between the germline ends. Germline values: CDR1 MNHNS, CDR2 SASEGT. CDR3 protein: CASSEGSTHNEQFF. The CDR3 DNA sequence: TGTGCCAGCTCCGAGGGCTCCACCCACAATGAGCAGTTCTTC.

The gene calls are TRBV7-8 and TRBJ1-1, with a tentative D call TRBD1 (5 bases). The CDR3 runs to 18 residues. V was clipped by 1 base and J by 0 bases, with 18 bases between them. In germline, CDR1 is SGHVS, CDR2 FQNEAQ. The CDR3 here is CASSLETGGLGLNTEAFF. CDR3 nucleotides: TGTGCCAGCAGCTTAGAGACCGGGGGATTGGGCCTGAACACTGAAGCTTTCTTT.

The CDR3 sequence: CASRTGGFPYEQYF. The CDR3 nucleotides are TGTGCCAGCAGAACAGGGGGTTTCCCCTACGAGCAGTACTTC. This rearrangement joins TRBV27 to TRBJ2-7; TRBD1 aligns across 8 bases. Germline V gene sequence: CDR1 MNHEY, CDR2 SMNVEV (reference sequence). This CDR3 comprises 14 residues. V dropped 6 bases and J dropped 2; count of bases not matched to a gene: 6.

The chain uses TRBV5-1 and TRBJ2-1, with 7 bases lining up with TRBD1. Germline CDR1 SGHRS, CDR2 YFSETQ. There are 15 residues in the CDR3. The V segment lost 4 bases and the J segment 4 bases; nucleotides outside the gene matches: 8. The CDR3 region is CASSPDRDSYNEQFF. The CDR3 region has the DNA TGCGCCAGCAGCCCCGACAGGGATTCTTACAATGAGCAGTTCTTC.

The chain combines TRBV19 with TRBJ2-7; weak D call: TRBD1 (6 bases). Germline lookup yields CDR1 LNHDA and CDR2 SQIVND (reference sequence). V dropped 9 bases and J dropped 7 bases, with 16 bases sitting between them. The CDR3 has 12 amino acids. This chain's CDR3 is CASGDTAWEQYF. DNA of the CDR3: TGTGCCAGCGGGGACACCGCCTGGGAGCAGTACTTC.

The chain couples TRBV2 to TRBJ1-4; 7 nucleotides agree with TRBD1. Germline V CDR1 and CDR2: SNHLY, FYNNEI. The CDR3 has 14 amino acids. V gave up 7 bases and J gave up 1 base; unmatched junction bases: 3. The CDR3 DNA reads TGTGCCAGCACTACAGGGGTAACTAATGAAAAACTGTTTTTT. Protein: CASTTGVTNEKLFF. The complete variable domain, with remaining parts taken from reference TRBV2 and TRBJ1-4, reads EPEVTQTPSHQVTQMGQEVILRCVPISNHLYFYWYRQILGQKVEFLVSFYNNEISEKSEIFDDQFSVERPDGSNFTLKIRSTKLEDSAMYFCASTTGVTNEKLFFGSGTQLSVL.

J is TRBJ2-1 and V is TRBV30, with TRBD2 matching 14 bases. The germline gives CDR1 GTSNPN, CDR2 SVGIG (reference sequence). The CDR3 has 16 amino acids. The V and J ends lost 5 bases and 8 bases, in that order; junction bases with no gene match: 11. DNA for the CDR3: TGTGCCTGGTCCAACACCGGGACTAGCGGGAGCTATGAGCAGTTCTTC. Its protein is CAWSNTGTSGSYEQFF. The variable domain in full, completed from reference TRBV30 and TRBJ2-1, reads SQTIHQWPATLVQPVGSPLSLECTVEGTSNPNLYWYRQAAGRGLQLLFYSVGIGQISSEVPQNLSASRPQDRQFILSSKKLLLSDSGFYLCAWSNTGTSGSYEQFFGPGTRLTVL.

The chain combines TRBV18 with TRBJ2-3; TRBD1 aligns across 9 bases. The V and J ends lost 6 bases and 6 bases, in that order; junction bases with no gene match: 7. CDR3 length: 14 amino acids. Germline V gives CDR1 KGHSH, CDR2 LQKENI. Here the CDR3 DNA reads TGTGCCAGCTCTCGACAGGGGGACATGGATACGCAGTATTTT. Translated: CASSRQGDMDTQYF. Variable domain in full (rest from reference TRBV18 and TRBJ2-3): NAGVMQNPRHLVRRRGQEARLRCSPMKGHSHVYWYRQLPEEGLKFMVYLQKENIIDESGMPKERFSAEFPKEGPSILRIQQVVRGDSAAYFCASSRQGDMDTQYFGPGTRLTVL.

With respect to this clone: The sample has other DNA sequences that encode this CDR3 too. The chain employs TRBV5-1 and TRBJ2-5; possibly TRBD2 for D (7 bases). Trimming pared 4 bases from V and 4 bases from J, leaving 11 bases between. CDR3 size: 13 residues. CDR1 and CDR2 (germline): SGHRS, YFSETQ. The CDR3 bases are TGCGCCAGCAGCCTGGGAGGGGGAGAGACCCAGTACTTC. Protein product: CASSLGGGETQYF. The full variable domain, in which reference TRBV5-1 and TRBJ2-5 provide the parts outside the CDR3, is KAGVTQTPRYLIKTRGQQVTLSCSPISGHRSVSWYQQTPGQGLQFLFEYFSETQRNKGNFPGRFSGRQFSNSRSEMNVSTLELGDSALYLCASSLGGGETQYFGPGTRLLVL.

The genes are TRBV19 and TRBJ2-7; 9 bases fit TRBD1. V dropped 5 bases and J dropped 1; count of bases not matched to a gene: 3. The length of the CDR3 is 14 residues. Germline CDR1 is LNHDA and CDR2 is SQIVND (reference sequence). In DNA form, the CDR3 reads TGTGCCAGTAGTTGGGGACAGGGATCCTACGAGCAGTACTTC. Its protein is CASSWGQGSYEQYF.

The rearrangement uses TRBV5-5 and TRBJ1-5; D may be TRBD1 (6 bases). The germline V gene has CDR1 SGHKS and CDR2 YYEKEE (reference sequence). V was cut by 1 base and J by 4 bases, with 12 bases left in between. This CDR3 spans 15 amino acids. The CDR3 spells CASSLFSTGNQPQHF. CDR3 sequence (DNA): TGTGCCAGCAGCTTGTTCTCTACAGGGAATCAGCCCCAGCATTTT.

V is TRBV9 and J is TRBJ2-2, with TRBD1 matching 7 bases. Germline trimming cut 2 bases from V and 3 bases from J; bases unmatched to any gene: 7. The CDR3 runs 16 residues. The germline gives CDR1 SGDLS, CDR2 YYNGEE. CDR3 in amino acids: CASSVGTAEYTGELFF. In nucleotides, the CDR3 is TGTGCCAGCAGCGTGGGGACAGCGGAATACACCGGGGAGCTGTTTTTT.

The rearrangement joins TRBV6-6 to TRBJ2-2; 14 bases agree with TRBD2. This CDR3 comprises 15 residues. V lost 7 bases and J lost 7; bases outside the gene matches: 5. The germline V gene encodes CDR1 MNHNY and CDR2 SVGAGI (reference sequence). The CDR3 DNA is TGTGCCAGCATGGGACTAGCGGGAGTTGGCGGGGAGCTGTTTTTT. It encodes CASMGLAGVGGELFF.

This clone was recorded a few times. The rearrangement uses TRBV4-1 and TRBJ2-7; 7 bases agree with TRBD1. Germline lookup yields CDR1 MGHRA and CDR2 YSYEKL. The CDR3 extends over 16 amino acids. J was trimmed by 3 bases and V by 0 bases; bases with no gene match: 8. As DNA, the CDR3 is TGCGCCAGCAGCCAAGATTACGGGGACAGAGACTACGAGCAGTACTTC. Translated: CASSQDYGDRDYEQYF.

In its sample, this clone was seen once. J is TRBJ2-7 and V is TRBV11-2; 8 nucleotides agree with TRBD1. The V gene end was trimmed by 3 bases and the J gene end by 3 bases; junction bases not matched to a gene: 4. This CDR3 spans 14 amino acids. Per the germline V gene, CDR1 is SGHAT and CDR2 is FQNNGV. The CDR3 nucleotides are TGTGCCAGCAGCTTCGGACAGGGACGCTACGAGCAGTACTTC. This sequence encodes CASSFGQGRYEQYF.

The CDR3 reads CASSYGLAGFMDTQYF. The CDR3 DNA sequence: TGCGCCAGCAGTTACGGACTAGCGGGCTTTATGGATACGCAGTATTTT. This chain connects TRBV5-1 to TRBJ2-3; 11 bases map to TRBD2. J lost 6 bases, V lost 5 bases, and 11 bases had no gene match. The CDR3 is 16 amino acids. CDR1 is SGHRS, CDR2 YFSETQ, per germline.

The V call is TRBV28, the J call TRBJ1-4; 7 bases agree with TRBD1. With 5 bases clipped from V and 3 bases from J, the junction kept 9 bases outside the gene matches. Germline-derived CDR1 and CDR2 are MDHEN and SYDVKM. This CDR3 contains 16 residues. Written as DNA, the CDR3 is TGTGCCAGCAGTCAAGGGACAGCGGTCGCTAATGAAAAACTGTTTTTT. Its protein is CASSQGTAVANEKLFF.

The V gene is TRBV7-9, the J gene TRBJ2-7, with 7 bases that match TRBD1. The junction had 11 bases not matched to a gene; V was cut back by 1 base and J by 2 bases. Germline V gene lookup returns CDR1 SEHNR and CDR2 FQNEAQ (reference sequence). The CDR3 runs to 17 residues. The CDR3, as DNA: TGTGCCAGCAGCTTAGAGGACCGGGACAGCTACGCCTACGAGCAGTACTTC. As protein: CASSLEDRDSYAYEQYF.

This chain uses TRBV5-1 with TRBJ1-4; 8 positions agree with TRBD1. The CDR3 consists of 16 residues. Per the germline V gene, CDR1 is SGHRS and CDR2 is YFSETQ. V shed 1 base, J shed 2 bases, and the junction held 4 bases outside the gene matches. The CDR3 region is CASSLSGGLTNEKLFF. The CDR3 DNA sequence: TGCGCCAGCAGCTTGTCAGGGGGCCTGACTAATGAAAAACTGTTTTTT.

The chain employs TRBV6-4 and TRBJ1-5; TRBD1 matches 7 bases. The CDR3 has 15 amino acids. The V and J ends lost 4 bases and 3 bases, in that order; junction bases with no gene match: 6. The germline V gene encodes CDR1 MRHNA and CDR2 SNTAGT. The DNA of the CDR3 is TGTGCCAGCAGTGCCCAGACAGGGTTCAATCAGCCCCAGCATTTT. Protein: CASSAQTGFNQPQHF.

The chain recombines TRBV13 with TRBJ2-1; D possibly corresponds to TRBD2 (5 bases). V was clipped by 9 bases and J by 3 bases, with 15 bases between them. The CDR3 length is 14 residues. CDR1 PRHDT and CDR2 FYEKMQ come from the germline V gene (reference sequence). The CDR3 loop reads CASATREIYNEQFF. CDR3 nucleotide sequence: TGTGCCAGTGCCACTAGGGAAATCTACAATGAGCAGTTCTTC.